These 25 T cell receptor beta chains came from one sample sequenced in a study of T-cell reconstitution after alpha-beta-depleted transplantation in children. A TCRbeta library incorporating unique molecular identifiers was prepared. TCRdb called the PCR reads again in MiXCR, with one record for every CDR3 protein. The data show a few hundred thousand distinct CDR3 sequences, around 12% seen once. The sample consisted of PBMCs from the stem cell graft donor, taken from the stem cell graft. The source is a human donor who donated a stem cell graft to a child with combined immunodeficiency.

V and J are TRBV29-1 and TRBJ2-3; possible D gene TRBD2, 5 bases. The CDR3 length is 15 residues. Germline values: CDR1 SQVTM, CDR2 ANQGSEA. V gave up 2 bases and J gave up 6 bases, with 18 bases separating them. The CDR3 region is CSVERTDQGGDTQYF. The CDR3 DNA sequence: TGCAGCGTTGAAAGGACGGATCAAGGAGGTGATACGCAGTATTTT.

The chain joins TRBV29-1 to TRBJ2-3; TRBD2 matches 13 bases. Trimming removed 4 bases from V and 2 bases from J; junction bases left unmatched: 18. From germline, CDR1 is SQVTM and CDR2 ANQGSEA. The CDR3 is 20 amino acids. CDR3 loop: CSVVGGVRETSGRTTDTQYF. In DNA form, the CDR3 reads TGCAGCGTTGTTGGTGGGGTCAGGGAGACTAGCGGGAGGACCACAGATACGCAGTATTTT.

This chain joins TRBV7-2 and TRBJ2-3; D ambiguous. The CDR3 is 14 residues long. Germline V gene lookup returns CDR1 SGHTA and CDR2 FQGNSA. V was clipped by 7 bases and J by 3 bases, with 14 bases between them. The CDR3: CASTPRPLTDTQYF. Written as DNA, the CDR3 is TGTGCCAGCACCCCGAGGCCACTAACAGATACGCAGTATTTT.

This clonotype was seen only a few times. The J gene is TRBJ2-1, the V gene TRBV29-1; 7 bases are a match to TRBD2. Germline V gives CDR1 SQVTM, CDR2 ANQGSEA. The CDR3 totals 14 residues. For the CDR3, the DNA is TGCAGTGCCGCCGAGGGAGGGAGATACAATGAGCAGTTCTTC. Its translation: CSAAEGGRYNEQFF.

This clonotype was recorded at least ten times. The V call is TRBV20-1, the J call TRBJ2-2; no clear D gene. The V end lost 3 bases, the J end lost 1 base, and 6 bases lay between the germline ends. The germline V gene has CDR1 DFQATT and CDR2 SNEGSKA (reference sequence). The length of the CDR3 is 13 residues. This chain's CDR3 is CSARVLNTGELFF. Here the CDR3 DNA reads TGCAGTGCTAGGGTCTTGAACACCGGGGAGCTGTTTTTT.

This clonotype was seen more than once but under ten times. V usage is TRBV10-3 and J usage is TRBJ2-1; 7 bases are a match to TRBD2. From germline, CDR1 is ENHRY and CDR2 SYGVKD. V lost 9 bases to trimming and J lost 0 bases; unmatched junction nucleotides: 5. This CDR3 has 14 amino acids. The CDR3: CAIGRVNSYNEQFF. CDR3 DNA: TGTGCCATAGGGAGGGTCAACTCCTACAATGAGCAGTTCTTC.

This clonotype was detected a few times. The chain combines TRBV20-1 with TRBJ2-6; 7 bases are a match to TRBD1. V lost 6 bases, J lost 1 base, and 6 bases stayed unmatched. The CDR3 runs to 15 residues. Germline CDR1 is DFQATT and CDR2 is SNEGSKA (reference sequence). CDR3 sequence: CSARDRESGANVLTF. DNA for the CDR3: TGCAGTGCCAGGGACAGAGAGTCTGGGGCCAACGTCCTGACTTTC.

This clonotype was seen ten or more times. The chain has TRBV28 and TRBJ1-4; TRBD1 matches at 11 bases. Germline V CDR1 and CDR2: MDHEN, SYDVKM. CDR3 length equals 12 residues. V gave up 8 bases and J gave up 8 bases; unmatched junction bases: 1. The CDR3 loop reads CASWDRGEKLFF. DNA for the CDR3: TGTGCCAGCTGGGACAGGGGGGAAAAACTGTTTTTT.

The CDR3 sequence: CASSTYRGLSYNEQFF. The CDR3 region has the DNA TGTGCCAGCAGCACGTACAGGGGGCTCTCCTACAATGAGCAGTTCTTC. The gene calls are TRBV11-3 and TRBJ2-1; 9 bases fit TRBD1. The CDR3 has 16 residues. From germline, CDR1 is SGHNT and CDR2 YENEEA. J lost 0 bases, V lost 5 bases, and 5 bases had no gene match.

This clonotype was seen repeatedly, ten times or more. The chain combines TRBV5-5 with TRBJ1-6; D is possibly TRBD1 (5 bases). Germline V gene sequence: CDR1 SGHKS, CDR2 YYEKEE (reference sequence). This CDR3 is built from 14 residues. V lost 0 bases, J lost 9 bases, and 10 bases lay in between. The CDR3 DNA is TGTGCCAGCAGCTTGGCCGGGGCCTTTTCACCCCTCCACTTT. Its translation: CASSLAGAFSPLHF.

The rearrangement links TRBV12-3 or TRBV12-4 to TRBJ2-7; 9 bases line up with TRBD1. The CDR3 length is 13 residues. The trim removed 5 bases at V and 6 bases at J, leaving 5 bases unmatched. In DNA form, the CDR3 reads TGTGCCAGCAGTATCTGGACAGGGGCCGAGCAGTACTTC. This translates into CASSIWTGAEQYF.

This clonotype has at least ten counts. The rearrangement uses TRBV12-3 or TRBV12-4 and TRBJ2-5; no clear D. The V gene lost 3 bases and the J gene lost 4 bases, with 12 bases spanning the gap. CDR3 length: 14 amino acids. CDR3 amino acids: CASSFGPLGETQYF. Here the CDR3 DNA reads TGTGCCAGCAGTTTCGGACCCTTAGGAGAGACCCAGTACTTC.

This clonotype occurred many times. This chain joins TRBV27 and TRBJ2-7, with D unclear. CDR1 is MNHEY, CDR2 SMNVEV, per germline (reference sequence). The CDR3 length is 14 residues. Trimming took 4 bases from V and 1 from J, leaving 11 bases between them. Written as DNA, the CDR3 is TGTGCCAGCAGTTCGCTATCACAGTCCTACGAGCAGTACTTC. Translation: CASSSLSQSYEQYF.

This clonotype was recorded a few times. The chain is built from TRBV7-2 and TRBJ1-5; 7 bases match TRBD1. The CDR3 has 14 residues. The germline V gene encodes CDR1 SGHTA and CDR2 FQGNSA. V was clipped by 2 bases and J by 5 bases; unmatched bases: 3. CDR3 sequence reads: CASSLRQGDQPQHF. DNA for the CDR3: TGTGCCAGCAGCTTACGACAGGGTGATCAGCCCCAGCATTTT.

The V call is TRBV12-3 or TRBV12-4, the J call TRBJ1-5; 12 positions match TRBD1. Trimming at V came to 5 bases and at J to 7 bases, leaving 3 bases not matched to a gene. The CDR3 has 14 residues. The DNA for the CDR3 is TGTGCCAGCAGTAGAGGGACAGGGGGCCAGCCCCAGCATTTT. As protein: CASSRGTGGQPQHF.

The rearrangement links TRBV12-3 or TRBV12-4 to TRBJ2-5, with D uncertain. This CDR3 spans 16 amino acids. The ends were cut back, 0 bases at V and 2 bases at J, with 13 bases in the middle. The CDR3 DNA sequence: TGTGCCAGCAGTTTAGCGCGTTCGGGCCCACAAGAGACCCAGTACTTC. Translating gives CASSLARSGPQETQYF.

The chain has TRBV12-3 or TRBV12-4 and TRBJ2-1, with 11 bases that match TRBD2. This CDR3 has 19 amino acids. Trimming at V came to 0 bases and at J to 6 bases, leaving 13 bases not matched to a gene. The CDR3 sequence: CASSLAPPPLAGGRNEQFF. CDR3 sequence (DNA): TGTGCCAGCAGTTTAGCACCCCCTCCCTTAGCGGGAGGGCGCAATGAGCAGTTCTTC.

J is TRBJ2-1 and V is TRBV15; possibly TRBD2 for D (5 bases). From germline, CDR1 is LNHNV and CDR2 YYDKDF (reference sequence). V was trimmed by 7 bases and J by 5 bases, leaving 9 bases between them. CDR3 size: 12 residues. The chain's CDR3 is CATTGVNNEQFF. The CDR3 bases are TGTGCCACCACCGGGGTCAACAATGAGCAGTTCTTC.

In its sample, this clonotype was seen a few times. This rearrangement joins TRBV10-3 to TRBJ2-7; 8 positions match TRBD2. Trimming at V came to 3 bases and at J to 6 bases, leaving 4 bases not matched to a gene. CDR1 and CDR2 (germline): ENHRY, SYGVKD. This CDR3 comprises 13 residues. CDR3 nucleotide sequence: TGTGCCATCAGTGAAGTAGCGGGACTCGAGCAGTACTTC. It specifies CAISEVAGLEQYF.

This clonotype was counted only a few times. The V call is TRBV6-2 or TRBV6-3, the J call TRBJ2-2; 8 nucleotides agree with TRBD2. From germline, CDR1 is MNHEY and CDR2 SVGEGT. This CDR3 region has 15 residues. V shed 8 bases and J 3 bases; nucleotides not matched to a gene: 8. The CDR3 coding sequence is TGTGCCAGCGGAGCGGGAGACCCTGACACCGGGGAGCTGTTTTTT. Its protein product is CASGAGDPDTGELFF.

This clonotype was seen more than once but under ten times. This CDR3 reads CSADPGQGSYSPLHF. The CDR3 region has the DNA TGCAGTGCTGACCCGGGACAGGGTTCCTATTCACCCCTCCACTTT. This chain joins TRBV20-1 and TRBJ1-6; TRBD1 matches 9 bases. CDR1 and CDR2 (germline): DFQATT, SNEGSKA (reference sequence). This CDR3 is 15 amino acids long. J was trimmed by 8 bases and V by 5 bases; bases with no gene match: 10.

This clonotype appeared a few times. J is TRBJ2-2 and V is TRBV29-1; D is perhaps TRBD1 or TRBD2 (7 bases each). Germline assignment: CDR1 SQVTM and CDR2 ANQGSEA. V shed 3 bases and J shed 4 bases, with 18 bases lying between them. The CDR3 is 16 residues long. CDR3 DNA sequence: TGCAGCGTTGAGGAGACAGGGTCGGGGGGCACCGGGGAGCTGTTTTTT. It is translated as CSVEETGSGGTGELFF.

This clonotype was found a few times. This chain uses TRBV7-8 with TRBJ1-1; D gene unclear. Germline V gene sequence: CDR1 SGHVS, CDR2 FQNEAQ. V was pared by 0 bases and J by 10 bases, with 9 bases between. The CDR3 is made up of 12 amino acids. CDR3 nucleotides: TGTGCCAGCAGCTTAGCGACTCGGGTAGCTTTCTTT. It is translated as CASSLATRVAFF.

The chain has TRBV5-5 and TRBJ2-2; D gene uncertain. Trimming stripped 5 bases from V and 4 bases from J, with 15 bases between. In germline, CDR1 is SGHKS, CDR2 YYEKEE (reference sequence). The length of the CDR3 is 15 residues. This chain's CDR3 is CASSHEGALTGELFF. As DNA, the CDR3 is TGTGCCAGCAGTCACGAAGGTGCCCTCACCGGGGAGCTGTTTTTT.

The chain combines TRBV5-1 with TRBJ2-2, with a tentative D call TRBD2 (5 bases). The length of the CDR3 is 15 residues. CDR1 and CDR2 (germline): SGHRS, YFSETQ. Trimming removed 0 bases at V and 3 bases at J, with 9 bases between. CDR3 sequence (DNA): TGCGCCAGCAGCTTGGCGGCTAGCCACACCGGGGAGCTGTTTTTT. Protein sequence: CASSLAASHTGELFF.